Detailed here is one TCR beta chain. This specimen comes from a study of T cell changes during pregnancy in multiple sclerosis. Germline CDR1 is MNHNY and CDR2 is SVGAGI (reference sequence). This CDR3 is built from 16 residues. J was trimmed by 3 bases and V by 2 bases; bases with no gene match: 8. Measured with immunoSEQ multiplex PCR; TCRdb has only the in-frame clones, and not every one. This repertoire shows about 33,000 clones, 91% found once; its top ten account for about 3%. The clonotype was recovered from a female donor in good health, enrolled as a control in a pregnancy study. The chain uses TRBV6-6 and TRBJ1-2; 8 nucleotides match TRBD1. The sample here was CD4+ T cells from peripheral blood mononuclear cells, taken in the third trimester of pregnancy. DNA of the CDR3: TGTGCCAGCAGTTACCCCCTGGACAGGGCCGACTATGGCTACACCTTC. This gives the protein CASSYPLDRADYGYTF.